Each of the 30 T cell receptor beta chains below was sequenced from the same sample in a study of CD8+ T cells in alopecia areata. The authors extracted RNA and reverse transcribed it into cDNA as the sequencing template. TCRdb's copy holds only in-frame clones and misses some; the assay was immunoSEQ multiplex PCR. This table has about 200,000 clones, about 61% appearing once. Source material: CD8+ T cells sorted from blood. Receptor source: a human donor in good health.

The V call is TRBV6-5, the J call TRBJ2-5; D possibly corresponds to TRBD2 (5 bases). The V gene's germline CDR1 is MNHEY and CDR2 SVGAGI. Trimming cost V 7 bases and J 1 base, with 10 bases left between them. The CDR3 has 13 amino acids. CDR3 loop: CASKTDSQETQYF. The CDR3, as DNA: TGTGCCAGCAAAACGGACTCCCAAGAGACCCAGTACTTC.

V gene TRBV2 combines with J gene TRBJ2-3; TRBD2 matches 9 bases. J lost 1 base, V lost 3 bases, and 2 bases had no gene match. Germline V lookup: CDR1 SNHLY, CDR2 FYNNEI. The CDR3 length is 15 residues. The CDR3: CASSDERGGTDTQYF. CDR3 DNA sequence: TGTGCCAGCAGTGATGAGCGGGGGGGCACAGATACGCAGTATTTT. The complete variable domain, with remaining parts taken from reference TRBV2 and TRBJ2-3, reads EPEVTQTPSHQVTQMGQEVILRCVPISNHLYFYWYRQILGQKVEFLVSFYNNEISEKSEIFDDQFSVERPDGSNFTLKIRSTKLEDSAMYFCASSDERGGTDTQYFGPGTRLTVL.

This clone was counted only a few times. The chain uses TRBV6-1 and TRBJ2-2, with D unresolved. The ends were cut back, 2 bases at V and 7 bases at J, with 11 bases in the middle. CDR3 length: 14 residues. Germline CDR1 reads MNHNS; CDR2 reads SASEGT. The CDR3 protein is CASSELADHGELFF. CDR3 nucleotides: TGTGCCAGCAGTGAATTAGCCGATCACGGGGAGCTGTTTTTT.

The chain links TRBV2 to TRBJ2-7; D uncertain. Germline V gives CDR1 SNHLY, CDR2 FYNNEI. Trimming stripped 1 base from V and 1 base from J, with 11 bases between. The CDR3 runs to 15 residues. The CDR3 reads CASSEGIGRSYEQYF. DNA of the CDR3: TGTGCCAGCAGTGAAGGGATTGGGCGGTCCTACGAGCAGTACTTC. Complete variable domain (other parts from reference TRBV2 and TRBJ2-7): EPEVTQTPSHQVTQMGQEVILRCVPISNHLYFYWYRQILGQKVEFLVSFYNNEISEKSEIFDDQFSVERPDGSNFTLKIRSTKLEDSAMYFCASSEGIGRSYEQYFGPGTRLTVT.

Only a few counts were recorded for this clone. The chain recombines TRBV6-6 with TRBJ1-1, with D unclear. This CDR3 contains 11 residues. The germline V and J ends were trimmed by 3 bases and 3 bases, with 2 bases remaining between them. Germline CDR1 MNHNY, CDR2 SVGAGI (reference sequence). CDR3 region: CASSYYTEAFF. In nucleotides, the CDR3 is TGTGCCAGCAGTTATTACACTGAAGCTTTCTTT.

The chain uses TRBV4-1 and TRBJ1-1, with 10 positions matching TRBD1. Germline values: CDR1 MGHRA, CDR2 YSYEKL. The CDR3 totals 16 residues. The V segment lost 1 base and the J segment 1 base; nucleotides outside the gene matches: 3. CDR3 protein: CASSQVGTGANTEAFF. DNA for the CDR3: TGCGCCAGCAGCCAAGTCGGGACAGGGGCGAACACTGAAGCTTTCTTT.

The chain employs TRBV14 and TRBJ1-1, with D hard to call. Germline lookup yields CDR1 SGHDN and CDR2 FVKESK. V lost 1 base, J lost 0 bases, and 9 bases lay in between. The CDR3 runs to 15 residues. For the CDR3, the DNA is TGTGCCAGCAGCCAAGTGGAAAGGATGAACACTGAAGCTTTCTTT. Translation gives CASSQVERMNTEAFF.

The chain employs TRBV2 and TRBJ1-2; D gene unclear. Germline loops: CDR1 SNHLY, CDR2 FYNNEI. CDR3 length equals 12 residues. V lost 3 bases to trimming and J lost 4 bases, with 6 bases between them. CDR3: CASSDRIYGYTF. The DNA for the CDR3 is TGTGCCAGCAGTGACAGGATCTATGGCTACACCTTC.

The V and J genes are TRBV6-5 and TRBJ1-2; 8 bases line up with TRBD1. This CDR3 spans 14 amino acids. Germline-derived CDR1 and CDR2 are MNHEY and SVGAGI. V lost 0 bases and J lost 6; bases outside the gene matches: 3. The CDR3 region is CASSYSDRGDGYTF. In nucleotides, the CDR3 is TGTGCCAGCAGTTACTCCGACAGGGGCGATGGCTACACCTTC.

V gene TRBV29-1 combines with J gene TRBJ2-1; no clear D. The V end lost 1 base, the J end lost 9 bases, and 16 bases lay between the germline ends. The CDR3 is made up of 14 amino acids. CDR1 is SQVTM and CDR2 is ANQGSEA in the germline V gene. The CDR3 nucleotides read TGCAGCGTTGAAGGCTTATCTGGGGTGTCTGAGCAGTTCTTC. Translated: CSVEGLSGVSEQFF.

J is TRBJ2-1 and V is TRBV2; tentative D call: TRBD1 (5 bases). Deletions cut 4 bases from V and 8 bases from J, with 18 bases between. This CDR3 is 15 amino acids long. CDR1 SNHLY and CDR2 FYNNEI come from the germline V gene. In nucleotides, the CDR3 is TGTGCCAGCAGTGGCATAGTGGGCAGGGCTGATGAGCAGTTCTTC. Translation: CASSGIVGRADEQFF.

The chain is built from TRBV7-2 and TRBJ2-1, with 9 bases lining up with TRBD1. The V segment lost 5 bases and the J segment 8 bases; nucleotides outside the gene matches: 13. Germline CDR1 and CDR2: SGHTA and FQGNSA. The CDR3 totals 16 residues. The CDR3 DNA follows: TGTGCCAGCAGCCGAGACCTGGGACAGGGTCAACATGAGCAGTTCTTC. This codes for CASSRDLGQGQHEQFF.

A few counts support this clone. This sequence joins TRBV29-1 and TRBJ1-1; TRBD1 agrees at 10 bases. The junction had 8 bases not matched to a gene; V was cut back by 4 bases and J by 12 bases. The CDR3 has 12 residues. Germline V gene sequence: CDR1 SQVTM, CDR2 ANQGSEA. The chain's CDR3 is CSVVDGTGVTFF. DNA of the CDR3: TGCAGCGTTGTAGACGGGACAGGGGTAACTTTCTTT.

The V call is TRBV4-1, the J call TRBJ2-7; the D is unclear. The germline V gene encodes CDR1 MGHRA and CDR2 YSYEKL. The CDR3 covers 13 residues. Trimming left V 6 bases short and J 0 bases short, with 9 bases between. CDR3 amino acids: CASRDGSSYEQYF. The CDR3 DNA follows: TGCGCCAGCAGGGACGGTAGCTCCTACGAGCAGTACTTC.

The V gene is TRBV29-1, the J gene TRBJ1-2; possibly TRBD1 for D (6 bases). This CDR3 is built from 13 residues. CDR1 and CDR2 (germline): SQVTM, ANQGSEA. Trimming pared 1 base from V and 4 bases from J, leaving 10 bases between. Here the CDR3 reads CSVEGTESYGYTF. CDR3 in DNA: TGCAGCGTTGAAGGGACAGAGTCCTATGGCTACACCTTC.

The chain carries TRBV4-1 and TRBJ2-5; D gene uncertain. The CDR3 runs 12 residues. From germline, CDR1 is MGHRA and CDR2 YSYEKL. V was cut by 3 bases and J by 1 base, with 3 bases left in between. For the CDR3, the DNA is TGCGCCAGCAGCCACCTCCAAGAGACCCAGTACTTC. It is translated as CASSHLQETQYF.

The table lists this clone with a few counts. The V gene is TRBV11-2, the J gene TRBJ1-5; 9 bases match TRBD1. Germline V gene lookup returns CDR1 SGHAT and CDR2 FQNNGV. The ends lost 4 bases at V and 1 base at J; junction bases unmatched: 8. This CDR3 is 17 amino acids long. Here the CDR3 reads CASSWGTGSVSNQPQHF. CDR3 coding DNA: TGTGCCAGCAGCTGGGGGACAGGGTCGGTAAGCAATCAGCCCCAGCATTTT.

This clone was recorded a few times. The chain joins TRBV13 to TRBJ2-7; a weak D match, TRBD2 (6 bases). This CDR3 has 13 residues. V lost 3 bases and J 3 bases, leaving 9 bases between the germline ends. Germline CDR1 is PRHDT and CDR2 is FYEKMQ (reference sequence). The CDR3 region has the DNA TGTGCCAGCAGCTTGGGCGGGAACTACGAGCAGTACTTC. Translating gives CASSLGGNYEQYF.

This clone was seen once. The CDR3 DNA reads TGTGCCAGCAGTGAAATGGGCAGGTCTTGGTCCACACCCCTCCACTTT. Protein product: CASSEMGRSWSTPLHF. The rearrangement uses TRBV2 and TRBJ1-6; no reliable D call. CDR1 SNHLY and CDR2 FYNNEI come from the germline V gene. Trimming shortened V by 2 bases and J by 11 bases, and 19 bases separated the two germline ends. This CDR3 is built from 16 residues.

The CDR3 region has the DNA TGTGCCAGCAGCCCACCGGGCTATAACTATGGCTACACCTTC. This sequence encodes CASSPPGYNYGYTF. The V call is TRBV6-5, the J call TRBJ1-2; D is undetermined. The CDR3 has 14 residues. Trimming removed 6 bases from V and 1 base from J, with 12 bases in between. Germline V gene sequence: CDR1 MNHEY, CDR2 SVGAGI.

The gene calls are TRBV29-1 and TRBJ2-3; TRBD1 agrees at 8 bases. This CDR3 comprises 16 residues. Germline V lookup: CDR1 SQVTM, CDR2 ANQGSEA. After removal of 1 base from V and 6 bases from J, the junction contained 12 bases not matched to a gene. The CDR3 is CSVEGSQDRAPDTQYF. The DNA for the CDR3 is TGCAGCGTTGAAGGAAGCCAGGACAGGGCGCCCGATACGCAGTATTTT.

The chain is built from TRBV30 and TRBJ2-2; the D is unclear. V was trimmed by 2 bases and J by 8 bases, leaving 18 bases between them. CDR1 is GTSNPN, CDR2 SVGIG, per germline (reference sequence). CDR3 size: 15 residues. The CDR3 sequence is CAWSSLGPSAGELFF. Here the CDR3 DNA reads TGTGCCTGGAGTAGCTTGGGCCCCTCCGCGGGGGAGCTGTTTTTT.

CDR3 nucleotides: TGCGCCAGCCGGCCGTCGGACTGGGCTGAAGCTTTCTTT. This gives the protein CASRPSDWAEAFF. This chain uses TRBV5-1 with TRBJ1-1; D is ambiguous. CDR3 length: 13 amino acids. CDR1 and CDR2 (germline): SGHRS, YFSETQ. V lost 7 bases, J lost 6 bases, and 16 bases lay in between.

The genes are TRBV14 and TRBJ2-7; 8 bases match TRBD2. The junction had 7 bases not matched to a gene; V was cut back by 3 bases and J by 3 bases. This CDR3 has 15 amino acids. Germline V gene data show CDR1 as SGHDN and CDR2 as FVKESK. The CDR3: CASSHPRGGNYEQYF. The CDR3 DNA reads TGTGCCAGCAGCCATCCCCGCGGGGGGAACTACGAGCAGTACTTC.

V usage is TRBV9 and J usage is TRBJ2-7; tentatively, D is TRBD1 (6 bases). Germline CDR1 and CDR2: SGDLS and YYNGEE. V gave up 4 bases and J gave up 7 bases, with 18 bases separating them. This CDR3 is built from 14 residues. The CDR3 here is CASSSGHGEGEQYF. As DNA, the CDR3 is TGTGCCAGCAGCTCGGGACACGGGGAAGGGGAGCAGTACTTC.

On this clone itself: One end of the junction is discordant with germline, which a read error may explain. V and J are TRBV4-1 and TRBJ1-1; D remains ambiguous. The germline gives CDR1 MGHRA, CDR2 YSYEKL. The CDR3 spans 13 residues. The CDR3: CASSEDQDTEAFF. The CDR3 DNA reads TGCGCCAGCAGCGAAGACCAAGACACTGAAGCTTTCTTT.

The CDR3 here is CASRGGGSRPQPQHF. CDR3 sequence (DNA): TGTGCCAGCAGAGGTGGGGGGTCCCGGCCTCAGCCCCAGCATTTT. V usage is TRBV2 and J usage is TRBJ1-5, with D tentatively TRBD1 (5 bases). The germline V and J ends were trimmed by 6 bases and 6 bases, with 18 bases remaining between them. This CDR3 spans 15 amino acids. The germline gives CDR1 SNHLY, CDR2 FYNNEI. Full variable domain (remainder filled in from reference TRBV2 and TRBJ1-5): EPEVTQTPSHQVTQMGQEVILRCVPISNHLYFYWYRQILGQKVEFLVSFYNNEISEKSEIFDDQFSVERPDGSNFTLKIRSTKLEDSAMYFCASRGGGSRPQPQHFGDGTRLSIL.

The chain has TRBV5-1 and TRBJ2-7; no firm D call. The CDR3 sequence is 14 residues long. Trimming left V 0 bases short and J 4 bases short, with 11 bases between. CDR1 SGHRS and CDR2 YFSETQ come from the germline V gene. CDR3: CASSLAIGMYEQYF. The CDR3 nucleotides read TGCGCCAGCAGCTTGGCCATAGGGATGTACGAGCAGTACTTC.

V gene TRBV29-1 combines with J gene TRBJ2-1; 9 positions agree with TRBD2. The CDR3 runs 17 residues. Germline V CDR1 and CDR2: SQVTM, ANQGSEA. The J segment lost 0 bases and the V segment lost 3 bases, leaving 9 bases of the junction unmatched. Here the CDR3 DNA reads TGCAGCGTTGATTCGTCGCGGGGGGGCTTCTCCTACAATGAGCAGTTCTTC. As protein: CSVDSSRGGFSYNEQFF.

The CDR3 spells CASSSGQFPNEKLFF. CDR3 bases: TGTGCCAGCAGTTCGGGACAGTTTCCTAATGAAAAACTGTTTTTT. The genes are TRBV6-5 and TRBJ1-4, with 7 bases fitting TRBD1. The CDR3 loop spans 15 amino acids. V gave up 4 bases and J gave up 3 bases; unmatched junction bases: 5. Germline V gene sequence: CDR1 MNHEY, CDR2 SVGAGI.